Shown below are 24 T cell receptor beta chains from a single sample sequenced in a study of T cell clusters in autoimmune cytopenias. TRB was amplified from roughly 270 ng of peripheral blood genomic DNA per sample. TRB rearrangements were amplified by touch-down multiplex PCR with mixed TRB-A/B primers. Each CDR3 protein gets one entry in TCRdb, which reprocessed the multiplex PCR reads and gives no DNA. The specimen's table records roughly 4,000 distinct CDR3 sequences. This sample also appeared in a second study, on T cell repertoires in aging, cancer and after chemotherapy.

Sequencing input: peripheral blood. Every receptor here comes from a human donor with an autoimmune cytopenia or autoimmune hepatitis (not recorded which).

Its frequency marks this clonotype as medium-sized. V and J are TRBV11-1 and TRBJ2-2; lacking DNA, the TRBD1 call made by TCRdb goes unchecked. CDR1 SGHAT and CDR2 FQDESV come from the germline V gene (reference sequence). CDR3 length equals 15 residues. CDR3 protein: CASSLGGFSTGELFF.

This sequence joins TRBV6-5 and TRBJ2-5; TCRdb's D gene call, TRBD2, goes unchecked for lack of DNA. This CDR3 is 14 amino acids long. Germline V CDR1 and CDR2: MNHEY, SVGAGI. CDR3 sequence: CASSPLRGKETQYF.

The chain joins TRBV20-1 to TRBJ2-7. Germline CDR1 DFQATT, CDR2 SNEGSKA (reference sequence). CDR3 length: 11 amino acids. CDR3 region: CSARLAYEQYF.

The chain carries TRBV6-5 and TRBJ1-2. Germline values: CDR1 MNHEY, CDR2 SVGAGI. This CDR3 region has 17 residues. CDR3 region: CASSYSNKVTGIYGYTF.

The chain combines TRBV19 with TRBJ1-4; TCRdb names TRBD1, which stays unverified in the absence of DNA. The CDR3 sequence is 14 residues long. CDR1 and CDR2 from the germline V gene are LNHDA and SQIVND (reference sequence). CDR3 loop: CASNPGTGIEKLFF.

The CDR3 loop reads CASSPREGNTEAFF. The chain employs TRBV18 and TRBJ1-1. This CDR3 spans 14 amino acids. Per the germline V gene, CDR1 is KGHSH and CDR2 is LQKENI. The full variable domain, with the rest looked up from reference TRBV18 and TRBJ1-1, is NAGVMQNPRHLVRRRGQEARLRCSPMKGHSHVYWYRQLPEEGLKFMVYLQKENIIDESGMPKERFSAEFPKEGPSILRIQQVVRGDSAAYFCASSPREGNTEAFFGQGTRLTVV.

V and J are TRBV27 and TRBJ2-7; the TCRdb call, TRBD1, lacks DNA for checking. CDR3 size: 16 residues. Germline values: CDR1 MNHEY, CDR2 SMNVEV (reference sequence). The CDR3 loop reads CASSYLTGTGSYEQYF.

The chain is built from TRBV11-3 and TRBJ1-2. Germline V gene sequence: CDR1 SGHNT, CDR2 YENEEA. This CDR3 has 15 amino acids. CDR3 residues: CASSLDGVADYGYTF.

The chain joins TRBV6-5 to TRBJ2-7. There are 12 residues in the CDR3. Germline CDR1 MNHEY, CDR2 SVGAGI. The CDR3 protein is CASRSTTYEQYF.

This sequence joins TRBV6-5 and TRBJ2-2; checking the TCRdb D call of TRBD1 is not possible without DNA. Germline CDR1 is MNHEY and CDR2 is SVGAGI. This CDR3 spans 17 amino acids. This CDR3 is CASSYPRDRENTGELFF.

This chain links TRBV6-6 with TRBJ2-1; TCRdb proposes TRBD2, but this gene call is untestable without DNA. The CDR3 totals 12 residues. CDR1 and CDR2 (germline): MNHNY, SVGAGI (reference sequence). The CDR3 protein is CASSHGGNEQFF.

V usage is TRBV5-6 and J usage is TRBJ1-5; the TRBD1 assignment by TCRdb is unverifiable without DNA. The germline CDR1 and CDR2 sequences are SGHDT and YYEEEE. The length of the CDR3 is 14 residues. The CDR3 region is CASSLTGNNQPQHF. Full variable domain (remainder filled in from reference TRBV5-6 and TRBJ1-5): DAGVTQSPTHLIKTRGQQVTLRCSPKSGHDTVSWYQQALGQGPQFIFQYYEEEERQRGNFPDRFSGHQFPNYSSELNVNALLLGDSALYLCASSLTGNNQPQHFGDGTRLSIL.

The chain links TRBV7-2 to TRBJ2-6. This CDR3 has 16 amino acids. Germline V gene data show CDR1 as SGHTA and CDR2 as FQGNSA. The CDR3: CASSPDPSGGANVLTF.

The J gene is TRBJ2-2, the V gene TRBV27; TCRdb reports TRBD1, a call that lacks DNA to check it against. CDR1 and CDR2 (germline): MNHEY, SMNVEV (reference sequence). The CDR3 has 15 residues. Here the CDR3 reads CASSYGTGGTGELFF.

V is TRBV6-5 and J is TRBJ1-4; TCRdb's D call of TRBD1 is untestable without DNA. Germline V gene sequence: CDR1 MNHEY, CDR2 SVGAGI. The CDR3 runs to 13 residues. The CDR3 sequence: CASSYDSNEKLFF.

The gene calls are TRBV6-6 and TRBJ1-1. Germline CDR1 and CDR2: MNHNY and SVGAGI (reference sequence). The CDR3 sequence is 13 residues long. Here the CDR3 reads CASSYSENTEAFF.

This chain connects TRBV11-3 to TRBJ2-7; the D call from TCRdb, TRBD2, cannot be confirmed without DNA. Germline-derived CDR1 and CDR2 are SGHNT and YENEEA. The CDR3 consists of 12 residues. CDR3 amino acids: CASSLVEGEQYF.

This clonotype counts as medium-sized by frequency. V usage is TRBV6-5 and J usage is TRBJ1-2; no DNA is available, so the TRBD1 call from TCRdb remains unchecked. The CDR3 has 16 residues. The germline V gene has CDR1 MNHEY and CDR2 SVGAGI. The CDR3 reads CASSYTSKTGNYGYTF.

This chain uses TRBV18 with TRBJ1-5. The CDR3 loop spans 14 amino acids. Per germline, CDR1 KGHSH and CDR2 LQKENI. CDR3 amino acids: CASSPDGRNQPQHF.

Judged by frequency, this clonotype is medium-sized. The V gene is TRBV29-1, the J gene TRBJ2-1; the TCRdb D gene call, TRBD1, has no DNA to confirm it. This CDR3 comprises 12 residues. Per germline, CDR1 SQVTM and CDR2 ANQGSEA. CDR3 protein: CSGFRGGNEQFF.

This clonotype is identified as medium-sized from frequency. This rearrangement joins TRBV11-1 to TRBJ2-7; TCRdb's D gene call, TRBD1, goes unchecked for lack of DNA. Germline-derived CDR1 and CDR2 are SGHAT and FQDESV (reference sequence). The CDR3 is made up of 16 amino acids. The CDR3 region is CASSFLFGGPSYEQYF.

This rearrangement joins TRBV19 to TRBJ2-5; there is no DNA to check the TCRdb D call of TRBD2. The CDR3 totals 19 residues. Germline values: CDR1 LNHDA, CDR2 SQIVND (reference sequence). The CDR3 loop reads CASSIDPSRLAGARETQYF.

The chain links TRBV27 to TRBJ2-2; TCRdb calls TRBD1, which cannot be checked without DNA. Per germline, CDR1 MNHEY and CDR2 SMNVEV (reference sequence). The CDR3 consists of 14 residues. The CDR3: CASSSGGNTGELFF.

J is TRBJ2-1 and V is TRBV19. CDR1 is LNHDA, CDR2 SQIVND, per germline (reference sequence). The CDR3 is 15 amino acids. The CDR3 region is CASSIDGSSYNEQFF.